The 23 T cell receptor beta chains below all came from one sample that was sequenced in a study of cytomegalovirus exposure and HLA in healthy donors. Vbeta (60) and Jbeta (13) primers were used in the PCR. Profiling relied on immunoSEQ multiplex PCR, and the TCRdb table lists in-frame clones only, not all of them. This table has 180,000 or so clones, approximately 80% appearing once. The sequencing sample was made of PBMCs. The receptors originated from a woman in her 50s in good health and CMV-seropositive.

This clone ranks as medium-sized (0.01 to 0.1%). The chain combines TRBV6-4 with TRBJ2-6; D is uncertain. The ends were cut back, 3 bases at V and 4 bases at J, with 13 bases in the middle. This CDR3 is 16 amino acids long. CDR1 is MRHNA, CDR2 SNTAGT, per germline. The CDR3 DNA sequence: TGTGCCAGCAGTGATGATGCCGGGTCCGGGGCCAACGTCCTGACTTTC. As protein: CASSDDAGSGANVLTF.

V usage is TRBV29-1 and J usage is TRBJ2-7; tentative D call: TRBD2 (5 bases). The CDR3 runs 13 residues. V was cut by 2 bases and J by 3 bases, with 11 bases left in between. CDR1 is SQVTM and CDR2 is ANQGSEA in the germline V gene. The CDR3 spells CSVESGRSYEQYF. The CDR3 DNA reads as TGCAGCGTTGAATCGGGGAGAAGCTACGAGCAGTACTTC.

This clone was seen once. The gene calls are TRBV27 and TRBJ1-5; D remains ambiguous. V was trimmed by 2 bases and J by 1 base, leaving 9 bases between them. CDR3 length equals 15 residues. CDR1 and CDR2 from the germline V gene are MNHEY and SMNVEV (reference sequence). DNA of the CDR3: TGTGCCAGCAGTTTAAGCGCGGCGAGCAATCAGCCCCAGCATTTT. Protein: CASSLSAASNQPQHF.

The count of this clone is one. The rearrangement uses TRBV19 and TRBJ2-3, with 10 nucleotides matching TRBD1. Germline CDR1 LNHDA, CDR2 SQIVND (reference sequence). This CDR3 contains 15 residues. V dropped 4 bases and J dropped 5; count of bases not matched to a gene: 6. Here the CDR3 reads CASSRLRDRGDTQYF. The CDR3 bases are TGTGCCAGTAGTAGACTCCGGGACAGGGGAGATACGCAGTATTTT.

This clone appeared a few times. This chain links TRBV7-9 with TRBJ2-1; 7 nucleotides agree with TRBD2. CDR3 length equals 16 residues. Germline CDR1 SEHNR, CDR2 FQNEAQ (reference sequence). V was clipped by 8 bases and J by 2 bases; unmatched bases: 12. The CDR3 loop reads CASGSLGEGPYNEQFF. CDR3 DNA sequence: TGTGCCAGCGGATCCCTAGGGGAGGGCCCCTACAATGAGCAGTTCTTC.

DNA for the CDR3: TGTGCCTGGAGCGGGACAGGCCAGAATAACTATGGCTACACCTTC. Encoded protein: CAWSGTGQNNYGYTF. The rearrangement uses TRBV30 and TRBJ1-2, with 8 bases aligning to TRBD1. The V gene end was trimmed by 3 bases and the J gene end by 1 base; junction bases not matched to a gene: 7. The CDR3 length is 15 residues. The germline V gene has CDR1 GTSNPN and CDR2 SVGIG (reference sequence).

The V and J genes are TRBV7-2 and TRBJ2-4, with 7 bases identical to TRBD1. The germline V gene encodes CDR1 SGHTA and CDR2 FQGNSA. The CDR3 length is 16 residues. Trimming at V came to 4 bases and at J to 0 bases, leaving 6 bases not matched to a gene. The CDR3 sequence is CASSSGQRLAKNIQYF. Written as DNA, the CDR3 is TGTGCCAGCAGCTCGGGACAGAGGCTAGCCAAAAACATTCAGTACTTC.

The rearrangement joins TRBV2 to TRBJ1-5, with 8 bases that match TRBD1. This CDR3 has 18 residues. The V segment lost 4 bases and the J segment 2 bases; nucleotides outside the gene matches: 13. Germline V gene lookup returns CDR1 SNHLY and CDR2 FYNNEI. In DNA, the CDR3 is TGTGCCAGCAGTGTACGCAGGGGGCTACGGAATGGCAATCAGCCCCAGCATTTT. This codes for CASSVRRGLRNGNQPQHF. The full variable domain, its missing parts supplied by reference TRBV2 and TRBJ1-5, is EPEVTQTPSHQVTQMGQEVILRCVPISNHLYFYWYRQILGQKVEFLVSFYNNEISEKSEIFDDQFSVERPDGSNFTLKIRSTKLEDSAMYFCASSVRRGLRNGNQPQHFGDGTRLSIL.

The chain links TRBV7-9 to TRBJ1-1; D may be TRBD1 (5 bases). The germline gives CDR1 SEHNR, CDR2 FQNEAQ (reference sequence). The CDR3 has 12 amino acids. The V end lost 1 base, the J end lost 11 bases, and 11 bases lay between the germline ends. CDR3 coding DNA: TGTGCCAGCAGCTTAGTAGGGGCGGGGGCTTTCTTT. Its protein product is CASSLVGAGAFF.

This clone appeared a single time. The chain uses TRBV27 and TRBJ2-5; 10 nucleotides align to TRBD2. Germline V gene lookup returns CDR1 MNHEY and CDR2 SMNVEV (reference sequence). The CDR3 consists of 17 residues. V was clipped by 6 bases and J by 2 bases; unmatched bases: 12. The CDR3 protein is CASRGFSSGGTQETQYF. In DNA form, the CDR3 reads TGTGCCAGCAGGGGTTTTTCTAGCGGGGGCACGCAAGAGACCCAGTACTTC.

This clone occurred once. The rearrangement joins TRBV7-2 to TRBJ1-4; the D gene is possibly TRBD1 (5 bases). Deletions cut 5 bases from V and 3 bases from J, with 10 bases between. Germline assignment: CDR1 SGHTA and CDR2 FQGNSA. This CDR3 is built from 14 residues. The CDR3 DNA sequence: TGTGCCAGCAGCCTGGGGGGGGCTAATGAAAAACTGTTTTTT. Encoded protein: CASSLGGANEKLFF.

V usage is TRBV10-2 and J usage is TRBJ1-1, with D hard to call. V lost 4 bases to trimming and J lost 5 bases, with 14 bases between them. The germline V gene encodes CDR1 WSHSY and CDR2 SAAADI. The CDR3 runs to 14 residues. CDR3 in DNA: TGCGCCAGCAGTGTTTACCGGGAAGAGACTGAAGCTTTCTTT. Its protein product is CASSVYREETEAFF.

The genes are TRBV6-4 and TRBJ2-1; 14 bases line up with TRBD2. CDR1 and CDR2 from the germline V gene are MRHNA and SNTAGT. CDR3 length: 17 amino acids. V lost 2 bases, J lost 4 bases, and 4 bases stayed unmatched. Here the CDR3 reads CASSDQTSGRGYNEQFF. The DNA of the CDR3 is TGTGCCAGCAGTGACCAGACTAGCGGGAGGGGGTACAATGAGCAGTTCTTC.

This chain uses TRBV6-1 with TRBJ1-1, with D perhaps TRBD1 (6 bases). CDR3 length equals 11 residues. Germline V CDR1 and CDR2: MNHNS, SASEGT. Trimming took 11 bases from V and 0 from J, leaving 7 bases between them. CDR3 protein: CAGGVNTEAFF. The CDR3 DNA reads TGTGCCGGGGGCGTGAACACTGAAGCTTTCTTT.

The gene calls are TRBV5-4 and TRBJ1-1; TRBD1 agrees at 8 bases. Trimming at V came to 0 bases and at J to 2 bases, leaving 3 bases not matched to a gene. The length of the CDR3 is 15 residues. Germline assignment: CDR1 SGHNT and CDR2 YYREEE (reference sequence). CDR3 DNA sequence: TGTGCCAGCAGCTTGGGTGACAGGGGCAACACTGAAGCTTTCTTT. This translates into CASSLGDRGNTEAFF.

V gene TRBV5-4 combines with J gene TRBJ2-1; the D is unclear. The ends were cut back, 2 bases at V and 0 bases at J, with 6 bases in the middle. Per the germline V gene, CDR1 is SGHNT and CDR2 is YYREEE (reference sequence). This CDR3 has 14 residues. As DNA, the CDR3 is TGTGCCAGCAGCTTTTTGTACTCCTACAATGAGCAGTTCTTC. It translates to CASSFLYSYNEQFF.

The V call is TRBV7-2, the J call TRBJ1-2; 9 bases fit TRBD1. Germline V gene data show CDR1 as SGHTA and CDR2 as FQGNSA. This CDR3 has 15 residues. Trimming at V came to 5 bases and at J to 6 bases, leaving 10 bases not matched to a gene. The CDR3 DNA follows: TGTGCCAGCAGCCCAGACAGGGGGAGAGTTCATGGCTACACCTTC. Amino acids: CASSPDRGRVHGYTF.

The rearrangement uses TRBV11-2 and TRBJ2-5; TRBD1 aligns across 7 bases. Germline-derived CDR1 and CDR2 are SGHAT and FQNNGV. Trimming removed 5 bases from V and 5 bases from J; junction bases left unmatched: 17. The CDR3 length is 17 residues. The CDR3 region has the DNA TGTGCCAGCAGCGTGGTTTTGGGAACAGGGGCCTGGGAGACCCAGTACTTC. It specifies CASSVVLGTGAWETQYF.

In its sample, this clone was seen once. The V and J genes are TRBV27 and TRBJ2-7, with TRBD1 as a possible D gene (7 bases). The germline gives CDR1 MNHEY, CDR2 SMNVEV (reference sequence). The CDR3 loop spans 14 amino acids. V lost 9 bases and J 0 bases, leaving 15 bases between the germline ends. CDR3: CASSPGGYSYEQYF. CDR3 nucleotide sequence: TGTGCCAGTTCCCCAGGGGGGTACTCCTACGAGCAGTACTTC.

The chain carries TRBV10-3 and TRBJ2-3, with 10 bases aligning to TRBD2. J gave up 5 bases and V 9 bases, and 14 bases lay outside the gene matches. Germline CDR1 is ENHRY and CDR2 is SYGVKD. The CDR3 is 16 amino acids. The CDR3 bases are TGTGCCATTACAGCGGGGGGGCCTCGGGGGGAAGATACGCAGTATTTT. This codes for CAITAGGPRGEDTQYF.

This clone has just a few counts. The chain employs TRBV7-2 and TRBJ1-5; no clear D gene. Germline lookup yields CDR1 SGHTA and CDR2 FQGNSA. V shed 4 bases and J shed 3 bases, with 7 bases lying between them. The CDR3 is 13 amino acids. CDR3 in amino acids: CASSSDYNQPQHF. The DNA for the CDR3 is TGTGCCAGCAGCTCGGACTACAATCAGCCCCAGCATTTT.

V is TRBV7-3 and J is TRBJ2-5, with D possibly being TRBD2 (7 bases). The V gene's germline CDR1 is SGHTA and CDR2 FQGTGA. V lost 5 bases, J lost 5 bases, and 15 bases lay in between. This CDR3 contains 14 residues. CDR3 region: CASSLVGGLETQYF. DNA for the CDR3: TGTGCCAGCAGCCTAGTGGGGGGGCTGGAGACCCAGTACTTC.

The chain recombines TRBV6-5 with TRBJ2-7; possible D gene TRBD1, 5 bases. Germline V lookup: CDR1 MNHEY, CDR2 SVGAGI. This CDR3 is built from 16 residues. Trimming cost V 6 bases and J 2 bases, with 20 bases left between them. CDR3 sequence reads: CASRYHHTGPPYEQYF. Here the CDR3 DNA reads TGTGCCAGCAGATACCACCACACAGGTCCCCCCTACGAGCAGTACTTC.